This T cell receptor beta chain emerged from a study of cytomegalovirus exposure and HLA in healthy donors. Study results and caveats: Most TCRs appeared rarely, but some public TCRs recurred in many donors. Immune exposure data for these donors was limited to CMV serostatus. Previously analyzed data showed that most TCR beta V segments were productive at a frequency of about 87% or about 30%.

Trimming took off 1 base at V and 4 bases at J, with 14 bases between the two ends. This CDR3 has 15 residues. Germline assignment: CDR1 MNHNS and CDR2 SASEGT. With regard to this clone: What it binds is unknown.

A multiplex PCR was run with 60 Vbeta primers and 13 Jbeta primers. Authors' analysis steps: In a later analysis, the count reached 80 million or so unique TCR beta chains, with around 10 million shared. Using immunoSEQ multiplex PCR, the repertoire was profiled, and TCRdb retains in-frame clones only, with some absent. D and trimming come from the DNA, and the V and J calls and clone size come from that table. The sample has about 120,000 clones, about 62% seen once. The rearrangement joins TRBV6-1 to TRBJ2-7; tentative D call: TRBD2 (6 bases). Sequenced input: PBMCs. The TCR was taken from a woman in her forties in good health and CMV-seropositive. This CDR3 is CASSEEAGNPYEQYF. DNA of the CDR3: TGTGCCAGCAGTGAAGAGGCGGGGAACCCTTACGAGCAGTACTTC.